The rows below give T cell receptor beta chains drawn from one sample of a study of blood T cell repertoires in COVID-19. The repertoire was sequenced with immunoSEQ multiplex PCR; TCRdb's copy has only in-frame clones and lacks some. The data show about 310,000 clones, over 75% seen once. Sequencing used PBMCs or T cells enriched from blood (not recorded which). The receptors were sampled from a young man who had recovered from COVID-19. Both conserved end residues are part of each CDR3. The D gene is left open where the match is weak. The size of a clone is reported for some rows only, either as once, few or many, or as a class for expanded clones.

D gene,V gene,J gene,clone size,CDR3 protein,CDR3 DNA
-,TRBV18,TRBJ1-6,once,CASSPLRGGGVALHF,TGTGCCAGCTCACCCCTCCGAGGGGGTGGGGTGGCCCTCCACTTT
-,TRBV14,TRBJ1-4,-,CASSQAGEGFGEKLFF,TGTGCCAGCAGCCAAGCCGGGGAAGGGTTTGGTGAAAAACTGTTTTTT
-,TRBV14,TRBJ1-2,-,CASSRAGGRYGYTF,TGTGCCAGCAGCCGCGCCGGGGGGCGATATGGCTACACCTTC
TRBD2,TRBV7-2,TRBJ2-5,-,CASSLRLAGVLGQETQYF,TGTGCCAGCAGCCTCCGACTAGCGGGGGTTCTAGGGCAAGAGACCCAGTACTTC
-,TRBV27,TRBJ2-2,-,CASSFLAPGELFF,TGTGCCAGCAGTTTTTTAGCGCCCGGGGAGCTGTTTTTT
-,TRBV5-1,TRBJ1-4,-,CASSLSSTNEKLFF,TGCGCCAGCAGCTTGAGCTCAACTAATGAAAAACTGTTTTTT
-,TRBV6-5,TRBJ2-7,-,CASRGLGRKYEQYF,TGTGCCAGCAGGGGCCTGGGGCGCAAATACGAGCAGTACTTC
TRBD1,TRBV12-3/TRBV12-4,TRBJ1-5,-,CASRRTGIQPQHF,TGTGCCAGCAGAAGGACAGGGATTCAGCCCCAGCATTTT
TRBD2,TRBV5-6,TRBJ2-3,-,CASSLVGVGGGARTDTQYF,TGTGCCAGCAGCTTGGTAGGCGTGGGCGGGGGGGCCCGGACAGATACGCAGTATTTT
-,TRBV5-5,TRBJ1-2,-,CASSLRENYGYTF,TGTGCCAGCAGCTTAAGAGAAAACTATGGCTACACCTTC
TRBD1,TRBV6-4,TRBJ1-1,-,CASSGSPGGIAEAFF,TGTGCCAGCAGTGGGTCTCCAGGGGGTATCGCTGAAGCTTTCTTT
-,TRBV12-3/TRBV12-4,TRBJ2-6,-,CASSFSGRLTF,TGTGCCAGCAGTTTCTCGGGGAGACTGACTTTC
TRBD1,TRBV5-4,TRBJ2-5,-,CASSPNLRDSQETQYF,TGTGCCAGCAGCCCTAATCTCCGGGACAGCCAAGAGACCCAGTACTTC
TRBD1,TRBV6-1,TRBJ2-1,-,CASSEALGDRTYNEQFF,TGTGCCAGCAGTGAAGCGCTCGGGGACAGGACCTACAATGAGCAGTTCTTC
-,TRBV12-3/TRBV12-4,TRBJ1-1,-,CASSLFAGTEAFF,TGTGCCAGCTCCCTCTTCGCGGGGACTGAAGCTTTCTTT
-,TRBV5-1,TRBJ2-2,-,CASSLGAANTGELFF,TGCGCCAGCAGCTTGGGTGCAGCGAACACCGGGGAGCTGTTTTTT
-,TRBV2,TRBJ2-7,-,CASSEGQGGAYEQYF,TGTGCCAGCAGTGAAGGGCAGGGAGGTGCCTACGAGCAGTACTTC
-,TRBV14,TRBJ1-1,-,CASSQIRQNTEAFF,TGTGCCAGCAGCCAAATTCGACAGAACACTGAAGCTTTCTTT
-,TRBV24-1,TRBJ2-2,-,CATSDSDSSGELFF,TGTGCCACCAGTGACTCTGACAGTTCCGGGGAGCTGTTTTTT
-,TRBV6-6,TRBJ1-2,once,CASRVRGVEDYGYTF,TGTGCCAGCAGGGTGCGGGGGGTAGAAGACTATGGCTACACCTTC
TRBD2,TRBV27,TRBJ2-5,-,CASRSAQAGETQYF,TGTGCCAGCAGATCAGCCCAAGCGGGGGAGACCCAGTACTTC
TRBD1,TRBV14,TRBJ1-6,-,CASSRGTGSPLHF,TGTGCCAGCAGCCGCGGGACAGGCTCACCCCTCCACTTT
TRBD1,TRBV2,TRBJ1-5,-,CASSAETGTRQPQHF,TGTGCCAGCAGTGCTGAGACAGGGACTAGGCAGCCCCAGCATTTT
-,TRBV28,TRBJ2-7,few,CASSSAVTHNSYEQYF,TGTGCCAGCAGTTCGGCCGTGACACATAACTCCTACGAGCAGTACTTC
-,TRBV30,TRBJ1-5,-,CAWRDTSGTRGNQPQHF,TGTGCCTGGAGGGACACCTCCGGGACAAGGGGCAATCAGCCCCAGCATTTT
TRBD2,TRBV9,TRBJ2-7,-,CASSVDVGTSGGGGEQYF,TGTGCCAGCAGCGTAGATGTGGGGACTAGCGGGGGAGGAGGCGAGCAGTACTTC
-,TRBV18,TRBJ1-6,once,CASSPGGNYNSPLHF,TGTGCCAGCTCACCAGGGGGCAACTATAATTCACCCCTCCACTTT
-,TRBV19,TRBJ2-3,-,CASSIFPASGIGGTDTQYF,TGTGCCAGTAGTATTTTTCCCGCGTCAGGGATAGGGGGCACAGATACGCAGTATTTT
TRBD1,TRBV7-2,TRBJ2-1,-,CASSYNRDRAYNEQFF,TGTGCCAGCAGCTACAACCGGGACAGGGCATACAATGAGCAGTTCTTC
TRBD1,TRBV6-5,TRBJ1-1,-,CASIPTGGSEAFF,TGTGCCAGCATTCCTACAGGGGGATCTGAAGCTTTCTTT
-,TRBV5-4,TRBJ1-1,-,CASSPPSGRGDTEAFF,TGTGCCAGCAGCCCACCGAGCGGGCGGGGGGACACTGAAGCTTTCTTT